The clone carrying this T cell receptor beta chain appeared a single time. These data come from a study of T cell changes during pregnancy in multiple sclerosis. Sequenced by immunoSEQ multiplex PCR; TCRdb stores in-frame clones only, minus some. The table records about 130,000 clones, 90% to 96% of them present only once. V trimming: 2 bases; J trimming: 5 bases; junction bases outside the gene matches: 9. The CDR3 extends over 16 amino acids. The clonotype was recovered from a female donor with multiple sclerosis, enrolled in a pregnancy study. The specimen comprised peripheral blood, sampled after pregnancy. The chain combines TRBV23-1 with TRBJ2-5, with 9 positions matching TRBD1. TRBV23-1 is given ORF status, its function remaining uncertain. The CDR3 DNA is TGCGCCAGCAGTCAAGATCTGTACAGGGGGCCTGAGACCCAGTACTTC. Translation gives CASSQDLYRGPETQYF.